This T cell receptor (beta chain) was recorded in a study of T cell responses to AZD1222 COVID-19 vaccine. Turning to this clone: The antigen remains unidentified.

Germline CDR1 reads GTSNPN; CDR2 reads SVGIG (reference sequence). V lost 0 bases and J 2 bases, leaving 9 bases between the germline ends. The CDR3 runs to 14 residues. Libraries were prepared by immunoSEQ multiplex PCR; TCRdb keeps only in-frame clonotypes and omits some of them. Here the sample spans about 150,000 clones, about 91% being singletons. Whole-study findings and limits: No repertoire was sampled before or during the peak T cell response, only after it. At baseline, just 5 or 6 AZD1222 recipients tested seropositive. Females made up more of the donors, who were largely white British, and clonal diversity may have come out too low.

This chain connects TRBV30 to TRBJ2-3; D ambiguous. Sequencing used peripheral blood, obtained on day 0 of AZD1222 vaccination. This receptor was obtained from an adult in good health. The CDR3 DNA reads as TGTGCCTGGAGTGTAAGGAAGCTCACAGATACGCAGTATTTT. Translation gives CAWSVRKLTDTQYF.